This T cell receptor beta chain was sequenced in a study of CD8+CD57+ T cells in acquired aplastic anemia. Study in general: The sorted CD4+ and CD8+ cells yielded an average around 3.2 ug of DNA. The study's findings and limits: Patients showed no significant difference from controls in CD8+ Simpson's diversity. Overlap between patients and controls comprised 25 to 30 CD8+ CDR3 sequences.

CDR3 and TCR beta VDJ profiling relied on a genomic DNA template. TCRdb passed the reads through MiXCR, listing each CDR3 protein once. The table includes hundreds of thousands of distinct CDR3 sequences, about half detected once. Comment on this clonotype: The antigen is not known. The conserved closing phenylalanine or tryptophan is absent in this CDR3, likely reflecting a read error. No DNA is shown, since the ends of the CDR3 on it are uncertain; the CDR3 is the one TCRdb lists.

The patients chosen for sequencing had shown expansion of CD8+CD57+ cells (detected by flow cytometry). Blood was sampled before the patients had received any therapy. The sequence was obtained from a human donor with aplastic anemia. The sample consisted of sorted CD4+, CD8+, or CD8+CD57+ T cells (not recorded which) from PBMCs.

The CDR3 here is CASSLNNYS. The rearrangement uses TRBV5-5 and TRBJ1-6. The CDR3 contains 9 residues when both ends are counted. The V gene's germline CDR1 is SGHKS and CDR2 YYEKEE (reference sequence).